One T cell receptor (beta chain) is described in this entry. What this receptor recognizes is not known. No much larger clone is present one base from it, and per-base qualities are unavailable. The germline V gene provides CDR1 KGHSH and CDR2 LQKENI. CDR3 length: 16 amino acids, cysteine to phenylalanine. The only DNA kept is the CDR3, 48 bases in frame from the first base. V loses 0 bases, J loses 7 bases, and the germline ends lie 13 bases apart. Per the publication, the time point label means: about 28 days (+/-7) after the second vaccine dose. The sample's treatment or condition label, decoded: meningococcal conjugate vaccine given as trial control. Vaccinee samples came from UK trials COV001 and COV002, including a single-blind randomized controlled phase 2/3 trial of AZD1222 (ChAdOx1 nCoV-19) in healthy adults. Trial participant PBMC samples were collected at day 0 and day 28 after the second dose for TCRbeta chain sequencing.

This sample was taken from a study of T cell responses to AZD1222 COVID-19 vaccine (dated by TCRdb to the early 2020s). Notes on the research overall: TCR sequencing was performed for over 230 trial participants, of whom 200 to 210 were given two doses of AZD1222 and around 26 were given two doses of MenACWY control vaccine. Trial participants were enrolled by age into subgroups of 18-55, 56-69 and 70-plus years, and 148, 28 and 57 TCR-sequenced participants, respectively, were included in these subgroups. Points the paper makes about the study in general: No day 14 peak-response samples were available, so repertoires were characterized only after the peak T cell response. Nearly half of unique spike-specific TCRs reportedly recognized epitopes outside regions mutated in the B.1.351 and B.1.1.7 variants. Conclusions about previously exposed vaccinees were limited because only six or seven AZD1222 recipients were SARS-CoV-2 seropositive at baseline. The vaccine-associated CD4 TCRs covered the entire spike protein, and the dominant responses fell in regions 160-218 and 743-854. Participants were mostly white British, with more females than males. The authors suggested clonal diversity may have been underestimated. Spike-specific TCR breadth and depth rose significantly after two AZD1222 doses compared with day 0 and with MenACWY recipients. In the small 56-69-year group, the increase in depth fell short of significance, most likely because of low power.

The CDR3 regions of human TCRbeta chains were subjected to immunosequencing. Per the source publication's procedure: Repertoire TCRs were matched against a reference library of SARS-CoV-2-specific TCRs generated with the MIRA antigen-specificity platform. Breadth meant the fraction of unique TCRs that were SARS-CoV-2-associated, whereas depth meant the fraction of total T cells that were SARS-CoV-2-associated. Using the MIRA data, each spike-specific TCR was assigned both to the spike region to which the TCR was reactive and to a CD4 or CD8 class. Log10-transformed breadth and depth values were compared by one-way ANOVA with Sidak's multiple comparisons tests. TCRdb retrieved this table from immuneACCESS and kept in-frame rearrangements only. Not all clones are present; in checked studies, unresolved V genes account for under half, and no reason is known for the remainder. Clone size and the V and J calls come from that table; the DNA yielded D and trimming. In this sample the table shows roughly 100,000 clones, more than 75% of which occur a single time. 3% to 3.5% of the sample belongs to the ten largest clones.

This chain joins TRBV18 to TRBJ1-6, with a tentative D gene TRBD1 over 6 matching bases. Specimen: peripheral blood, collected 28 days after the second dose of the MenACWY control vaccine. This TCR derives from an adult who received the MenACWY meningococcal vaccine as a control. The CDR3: CASSPPSQGRNSPLHF. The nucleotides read TGTGCCAGCTCACCACCGTCGCAGGGGCGAAATTCACCCCTCCACTTT.